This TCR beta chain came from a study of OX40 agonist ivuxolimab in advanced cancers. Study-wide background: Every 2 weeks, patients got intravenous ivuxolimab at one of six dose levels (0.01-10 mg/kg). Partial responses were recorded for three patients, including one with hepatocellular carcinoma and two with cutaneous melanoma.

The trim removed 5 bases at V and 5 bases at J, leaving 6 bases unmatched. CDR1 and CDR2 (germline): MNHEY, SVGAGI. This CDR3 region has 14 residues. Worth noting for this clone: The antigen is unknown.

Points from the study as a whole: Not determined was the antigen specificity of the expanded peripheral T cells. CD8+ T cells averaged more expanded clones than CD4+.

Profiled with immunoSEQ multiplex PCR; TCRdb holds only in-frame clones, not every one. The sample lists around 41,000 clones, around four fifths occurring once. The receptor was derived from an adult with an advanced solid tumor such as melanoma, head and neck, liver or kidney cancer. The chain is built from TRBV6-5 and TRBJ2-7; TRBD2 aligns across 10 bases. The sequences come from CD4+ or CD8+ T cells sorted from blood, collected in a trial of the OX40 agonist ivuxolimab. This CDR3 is CASSGSGRWDEQYF. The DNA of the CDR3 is TGTGCCAGCAGTGGTAGCGGGAGGTGGGACGAGCAGTACTTC.